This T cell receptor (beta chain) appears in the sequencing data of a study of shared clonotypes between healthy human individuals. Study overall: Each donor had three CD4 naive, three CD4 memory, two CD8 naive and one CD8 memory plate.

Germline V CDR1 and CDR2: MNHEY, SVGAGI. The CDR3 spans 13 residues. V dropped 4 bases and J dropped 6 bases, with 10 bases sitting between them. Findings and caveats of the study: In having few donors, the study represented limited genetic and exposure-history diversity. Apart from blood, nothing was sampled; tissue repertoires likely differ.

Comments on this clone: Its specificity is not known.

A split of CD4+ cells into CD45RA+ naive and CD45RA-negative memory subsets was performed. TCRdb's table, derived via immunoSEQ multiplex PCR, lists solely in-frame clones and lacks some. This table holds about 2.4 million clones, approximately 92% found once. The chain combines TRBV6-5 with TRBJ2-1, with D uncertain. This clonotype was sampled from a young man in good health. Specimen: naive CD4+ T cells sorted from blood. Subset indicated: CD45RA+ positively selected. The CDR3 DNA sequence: TGTGCCAGCAGTTCCCTTAGAGGCAATGAGCAGTTCTTC. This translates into CASSSLRGNEQFF.